Listed here are 21 T cell receptor beta chains from one sample, sequenced in a study of T cell repertoires in cytomegalovirus infection. Via MiXCR, TCRdb re-called the reads, giving one row per CDR3 protein. The data contain fewer than 850,000 distinct CDR3 sequences, about 28% of them singletons. Which antigens these TCRs recognize remains unknown. The input for sequencing was cultured CD8+ T cells from PBMCs, taken from culture after CMV antigen stimulation. These receptors all come from a human donor in good health (CMV status not recorded). Some clones in this sample may be carry-over from other donors' samples.

This clonotype turned up a few times. This chain links TRBV19 with TRBJ2-5; D gene unclear. Germline loops: CDR1 LNHDA, CDR2 SQIVND (reference sequence). V was shortened by 5 bases and J by 5 bases, with 9 bases between the two germline ends. The CDR3 is 12 residues long. The CDR3 loop reads CASSFPGETQYF. In nucleotides, the CDR3 is TGTGCCAGTAGTTTCCCCGGGGAGACCCAGTACTTC.

This clonotype showed up many times. The chain joins TRBV6-1 to TRBJ2-3, with 10 positions matching TRBD2. This CDR3 has 15 amino acids. V gave up 2 bases and J gave up 4 bases; unmatched junction bases: 3. The germline V gene encodes CDR1 MNHNS and CDR2 SASEGT. CDR3 loop: CASSELSGGADTQYF. In nucleotides, the CDR3 is TGTGCCAGCAGTGAACTGAGCGGGGGGGCAGATACGCAGTATTTT.

This clonotype was picked up a small number of times. This chain connects TRBV12-3 or TRBV12-4 to TRBJ2-1; D gene uncertain. V was trimmed by 6 bases and J by 5 bases, leaving 17 bases between them. The CDR3 spans 15 residues. Here the CDR3 reads CASRLGRIKHNEQFF. CDR3 DNA: TGTGCCAGCAGGCTAGGACGGATAAAGCACAATGAGCAGTTCTTC.

The chain recombines TRBV20-1 with TRBJ2-1; possibly TRBD2 for D (6 bases). The CDR3 has 14 amino acids. Trimming shortened V by 6 bases and J by 3 bases, and 15 bases separated the two germline ends. CDR1 and CDR2 (germline): DFQATT, SNEGSKA (reference sequence). The CDR3 spells CSAKGGGFYNEQFF. In DNA form, the CDR3 reads TGCAGTGCGAAAGGTGGGGGGTTCTACAATGAGCAGTTCTTC.

The CDR3 DNA is TGTGCCAGCAGCCTCGGGGGGTCGTTGTACAATGAGCAGTTCTTC. Residues: CASSLGGSLYNEQFF. The chain recombines TRBV6-6 with TRBJ2-1; 7 positions agree with TRBD2. The CDR3 consists of 15 residues. Germline V gene lookup returns CDR1 MNHNY and CDR2 SVGAGI (reference sequence). With V trimmed by 6 bases and J by 4 bases, 9 bases remained unmatched.

This clonotype appeared many times. This chain connects TRBV6-2 or TRBV6-3 to TRBJ1-1; no firm D call. This CDR3 has 11 amino acids. The germline V and J ends were trimmed by 3 bases and 6 bases, with 5 bases remaining between them. Per the germline V gene, CDR1 is MNHEY and CDR2 is SVGEGT. CDR3 sequence reads: CASSYRAEAFF. Written as DNA, the CDR3 is TGTGCCAGCAGTTATCGCGCTGAAGCTTTCTTT.

This clonotype came up once. The gene calls are TRBV5-6 and TRBJ1-4; 7 nucleotides line up with TRBD1. Per the germline V gene, CDR1 is SGHDT and CDR2 is YYEEEE. V shed 2 bases, J shed 4 bases, and the junction held 2 bases outside the gene matches. The CDR3 has 14 amino acids. CDR3: CASSFGQVNEKLFF. CDR3 DNA sequence: TGTGCCAGCAGCTTTGGACAGGTTAATGAAAAACTGTTTTTT.

This clonotype was recorded a few times. As DNA, the CDR3 is TGTGCCAGCAGTGTATCTACCGGGACCGCCTACAATGAGCAGTTCTTC. Protein: CASSVSTGTAYNEQFF. The gene calls are TRBV28 and TRBJ2-1; D assignment may be TRBD1 or TRBD2 (5 bases each). The CDR3 has 16 amino acids. Trimming cost V 5 bases and J 2 bases, with 16 bases left between them. Germline V gives CDR1 MDHEN, CDR2 SYDVKM.

The J gene is TRBJ2-7, the V gene TRBV15; 13 bases are shared with TRBD2. In germline, CDR1 is LNHNV, CDR2 YYDKDF (reference sequence). This CDR3 region has 16 residues. Trimming at V came to 6 bases and at J to 5 bases, leaving 10 bases not matched to a gene. CDR3 nucleotide sequence: TGTGCCACCAGTCAACGACAAGGACTAGCGGGGGACGAGCAGTACTTC. Its protein is CATSQRQGLAGDEQYF.

This clonotype was observed a few times. The genes are TRBV6-8 and TRBJ1-1; D is ambiguous. Trimming shortened V by 2 bases and J by 3 bases, and 10 bases separated the two germline ends. Per germline, CDR1 MNHGY and CDR2 SAAAGT. This CDR3 comprises 14 residues. The CDR3 bases are TGTGCCAGCAGTTACGAAGGAGACTACACTGAAGCTTTCTTT. It is translated as CASSYEGDYTEAFF.

This clonotype was observed a few times. The chain links TRBV2 to TRBJ2-2; D may match TRBD1 or TRBD2 (5 bases each). V was pared by 8 bases and J by 5 bases, with 9 bases between. There are 12 residues in the CDR3. CDR1 is SNHLY, CDR2 FYNNEI, per germline. CDR3 nucleotide sequence: TGTGCCAGCCTGGGGGAAACCGGGGAGCTGTTTTTT. This codes for CASLGETGELFF.

There are many counts of this clonotype. The chain combines TRBV5-4 with TRBJ2-2; no firm D call. The CDR3 totals 12 residues. In germline, CDR1 is SGHNT, CDR2 YYREEE (reference sequence). V shed 7 bases and J shed 5 bases, with 9 bases lying between them. The chain's CDR3 is CASLGKTGELFF. The CDR3 DNA reads TGTGCCAGCTTAGGAAAAACCGGGGAGCTGTTTTTT. Supplemented by reference TRBV5-4 and TRBJ2-2, the full variable domain reads ETGVTQSPTHLIKTRGQQVTLRCSSQSGHNTVSWYQQALGQGPQFIFQYYREEENGRGNFPPRFSGLQFPNYSSELNVNALELDDSALYLCASLGKTGELFFGEGSRLTVL.

This chain connects TRBV14 to TRBJ2-1, with D maybe TRBD2 (5 bases). This CDR3 contains 15 residues. V lost 3 bases and J 4 bases, leaving 13 bases between the germline ends. The germline V gene encodes CDR1 SGHDN and CDR2 FVKESK. The CDR3 bases are TGTGCCAGCAGCCATGGGTGGGGAGCTTACAATGAGCAGTTCTTC. Its translation: CASSHGWGAYNEQFF.

The rearrangement joins TRBV28 to TRBJ2-1; 8 nucleotides align to TRBD2. V was pared by 4 bases and J by 5 bases, with 4 bases of the junction left unmatched. Germline CDR1 is MDHEN and CDR2 is SYDVKM. The CDR3 runs 14 residues. The CDR3 sequence: CASSSSGFNNEQFF. In DNA form, the CDR3 reads TGTGCCAGCAGTTCTAGCGGGTTTAACAATGAGCAGTTCTTC.

This clonotype was found many times. The chain couples TRBV11-1 to TRBJ1-2; unclear D gene. CDR3 length: 14 amino acids. The V gene's germline CDR1 is SGHAT and CDR2 FQDESV (reference sequence). The V gene lost 4 bases and the J gene lost 3 bases, with 12 bases spanning the gap. Written as DNA, the CDR3 is TGTGCCAGCAGCTCGACTATGGGGTACTATGGCTACACCTTC. Its protein is CASSSTMGYYGYTF.

This chain links TRBV7-8 with TRBJ2-7, with 7 bases fitting TRBD1. There are 16 residues in the CDR3. J gave up 2 bases and V 4 bases, and 11 bases lay outside the gene matches. The germline V gene encodes CDR1 SGHVS and CDR2 FQNEAQ. The CDR3 sequence: CASSYNRPGQPYEQYF. The CDR3 nucleotides read TGTGCCAGCAGCTACAACCGCCCGGGACAGCCCTACGAGCAGTACTTC.

This clonotype was counted between two and nine times. V usage is TRBV6-5 and J usage is TRBJ2-7, with D tentatively TRBD2 (6 bases). Germline CDR1 MNHEY, CDR2 SVGAGI. The germline V and J ends were trimmed by 4 bases and 2 bases, with 12 bases remaining between them. The CDR3 extends over 14 amino acids. CDR3 sequence (DNA): TGTGCCAGCAGTTGGGGGACTGGAACCTACGAGCAGTACTTC. Its protein is CASSWGTGTYEQYF.

This clonotype was seen repeatedly, ten times or more. The chain couples TRBV7-9 to TRBJ1-1, with a possible D match to TRBD1 (5 bases). CDR1 is SEHNR, CDR2 FQNEAQ, per germline (reference sequence). This CDR3 comprises 13 residues. V lost 5 bases to trimming and J lost 5 bases, with 12 bases between them. DNA for the CDR3: TGTGCCAGCAGCCACCCAGAGGGGACTGAAGCTTTCTTT. Residues: CASSHPEGTEAFF.

V gene TRBV10-3 combines with J gene TRBJ2-3; tentative D call: TRBD1 (7 bases). The V gene lost 4 bases and the J gene lost 4 bases, with 15 bases spanning the gap. Germline CDR1 reads ENHRY; CDR2 reads SYGVKD. CDR3 length: 15 residues. The CDR3 region is CAISGQGGTADTQYF. The CDR3 DNA is TGTGCCATCAGTGGACAGGGAGGTACGGCAGATACGCAGTATTTT.

The sample holds many counts of this clonotype. The V call is TRBV7-8, the J call TRBJ2-7; perhaps TRBD1 as D (6 bases). The CDR3 runs 13 residues. With 5 bases removed from V and 6 bases from J, the gap between germline ends came to 14 bases. Germline V gene lookup returns CDR1 SGHVS and CDR2 FQNEAQ. The CDR3 spells CASSPGQTGEQYV. In DNA, the CDR3 is TGTGCCAGCAGCCCCGGCCAGACAGGCGAGCAGTACGTC.

This rearrangement joins TRBV6-5 to TRBJ1-6; 7 positions agree with TRBD1. V lost 4 bases and J lost 14; bases outside the gene matches: 8. Germline CDR1 is MNHEY and CDR2 is SVGAGI. CDR3 length: 13 residues. The CDR3 sequence is CASSFDREKSLHF. DNA for the CDR3: TGTGCCAGCAGTTTCGACAGGGAAAAGTCCCTCCACTTT.